The present entry profiles one T cell receptor beta chain with its context. This sample stems from a study of blood T cell repertoires in COVID-19. There are 15 residues in the CDR3. V was trimmed by 0 bases and J by 7 bases, leaving 12 bases between them. The germline V gene has CDR1 MGHRA and CDR2 YSYEKL. The table came from immunoSEQ multiplex PCR; TCRdb's copy has only in-frame clones and leaves some out. The table lists more than 200,000 clones, around 90% of them singletons. The receptor was isolated from a man aged 18 to 29 with active or convalescent COVID-19. Sequencing was performed on peripheral blood. This sequence joins TRBV4-1 and TRBJ1-4; D remains unclear. The CDR3 reads CASSQDNRPGEKLFF. CDR3 coding DNA: TGCGCCAGCAGCCAAGATAATAGGCCGGGTGAAAAACTGTTTTTT.